This TCR beta chain derives from a study of cytomegalovirus exposure and HLA in healthy donors. Turning to this clone: Its antigen remains unknown.

Germline assignment: CDR1 MGHRA and CDR2 YSYEKL. The CDR3 loop spans 15 amino acids. After removal of 4 bases from V and 9 bases from J, the junction contained 9 bases not matched to a gene. PCR involved 60 Vbeta and 13 Jbeta primers. This table comes from immunoSEQ multiplex PCR, and its TCRdb copy is limited to in-frame clones, with some not included. The top ten clones hold approximately 6.4% of a sample with 130,000 or so clones, more than 70% of them seen once. Overall study results and limits: Later genetic work tied a missense DCLRE1C variant to beta-chain V and J trimming. CMV serostatus was the sole immune exposure information available. Cytomegalovirus-associated status was assigned to about 160 TCR beta chains.

The sample comprised PBMCs. This clonotype was sampled from a woman aged 25 to 39 in good health and CMV-seropositive. The rearrangement links TRBV4-1 to TRBJ1-6, with 7 bases that match TRBD1. This chain's CDR3 is CASSPRGGEGSPLHF. The DNA of the CDR3 is TGCGCCAGCAGCCCCCGAGGGGGCGAAGGTTCACCCCTCCACTTT.